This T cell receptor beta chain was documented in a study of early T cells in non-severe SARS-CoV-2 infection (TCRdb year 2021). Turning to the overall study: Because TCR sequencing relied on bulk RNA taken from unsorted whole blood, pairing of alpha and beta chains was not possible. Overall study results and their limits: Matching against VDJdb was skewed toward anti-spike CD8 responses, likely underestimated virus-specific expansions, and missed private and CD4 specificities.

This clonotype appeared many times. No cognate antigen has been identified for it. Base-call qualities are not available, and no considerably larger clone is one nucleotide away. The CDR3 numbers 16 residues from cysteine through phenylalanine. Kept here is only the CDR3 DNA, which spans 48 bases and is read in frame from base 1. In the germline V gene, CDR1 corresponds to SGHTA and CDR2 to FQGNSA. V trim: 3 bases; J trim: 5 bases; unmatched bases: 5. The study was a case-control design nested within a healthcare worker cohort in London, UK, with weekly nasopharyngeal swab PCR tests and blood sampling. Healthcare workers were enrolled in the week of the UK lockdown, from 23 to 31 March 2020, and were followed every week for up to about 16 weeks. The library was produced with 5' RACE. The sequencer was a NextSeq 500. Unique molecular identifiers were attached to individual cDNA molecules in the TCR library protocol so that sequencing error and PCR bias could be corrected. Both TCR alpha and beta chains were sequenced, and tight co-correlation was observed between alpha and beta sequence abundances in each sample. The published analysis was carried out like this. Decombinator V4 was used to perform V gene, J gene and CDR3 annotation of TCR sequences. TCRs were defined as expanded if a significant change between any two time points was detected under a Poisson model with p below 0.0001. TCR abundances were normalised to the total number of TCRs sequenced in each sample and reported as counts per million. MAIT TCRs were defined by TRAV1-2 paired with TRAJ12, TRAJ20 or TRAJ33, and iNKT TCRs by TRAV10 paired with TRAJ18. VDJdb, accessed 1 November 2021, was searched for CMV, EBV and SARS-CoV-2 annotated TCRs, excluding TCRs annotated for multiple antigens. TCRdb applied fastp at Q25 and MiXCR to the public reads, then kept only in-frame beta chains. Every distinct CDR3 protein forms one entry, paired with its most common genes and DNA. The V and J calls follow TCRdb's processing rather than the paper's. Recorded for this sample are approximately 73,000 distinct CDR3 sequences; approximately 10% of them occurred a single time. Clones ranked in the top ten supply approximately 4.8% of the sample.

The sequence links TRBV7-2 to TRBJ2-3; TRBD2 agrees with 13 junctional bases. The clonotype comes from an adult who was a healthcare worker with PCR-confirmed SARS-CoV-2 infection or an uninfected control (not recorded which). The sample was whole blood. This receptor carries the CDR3 CASSFSGLAGLDTQYF. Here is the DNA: TGTGCCAGCAGCTTTTCGGGACTAGCGGGGTTAGATACGCAGTATTTT.